This entry lists 20 T cell receptor beta chains sequenced from one sample in a study of blood T cells in healthy people across ages. Primers used in a second PCR of about 7 to 12 cycles were a sample-barcoded 5' primer and a J-beta primer mix. Each CDR3 protein gets one entry after TCRdb re-called the 5' RACE reads with MiXCR. The sample lists approximately 580,000 distinct CDR3 sequences; 20% to 30% were seen once. The same data also contributed to another study, on T cells of mothers and their children.

The sequenced sample consisted of blood. The receptors stem from a boy aged 5 to 17 in good health.

This clonotype showed up just a few times. V and J are TRBV7-2 and TRBJ2-3; a possible D gene is TRBD2 (6 bases). The CDR3 is 18 amino acids. Germline CDR1 reads SGHTA; CDR2 reads FQGNSA. Trimming stripped 5 bases from V and 4 bases from J, with 25 bases between. The chain's CDR3 is CASSRGSPGEWGADTQYF. The CDR3 region has the DNA TGTGCCAGCAGCCGAGGGTCCCCGGGAGAGTGGGGAGCAGATACGCAGTATTTT.

The chain combines TRBV7-2 with TRBJ1-6; weak D call: TRBD1 (6 bases). The CDR3 sequence is 17 residues long. CDR1 is SGHTA, CDR2 FQGNSA, per germline. Trimming took 5 bases from V and 7 from J, leaving 21 bases between them. DNA of the CDR3: TGTGCCAGCAGCGCCAGCGAGAGAGACAGGTTAAATTCACCCCTCCACTTT. The encoded protein is CASSASERDRLNSPLHF.

In this sample, this clonotype turned up a few times. The CDR3 does not end in the conserved phenylalanine or tryptophan, so this is likely a read error. This chain joins TRBV20-1 and TRBJ1-2; 7 nucleotides agree with TRBD1. Germline assignment: CDR1 DFQATT and CDR2 SNEGSKA (reference sequence). The CDR3 has 12 amino acids. J gave up 8 bases and V 1 base, and 4 bases lay outside the gene matches. CDR3 residues: CSARVGTDGYTL. In DNA form, the CDR3 reads TGCAGTGCTAGAGTGGGGACAGACGGCTACACCCTC.

With respect to this clonotype: One junction end does not reproduce the germline sequence, and a read error may be involved. The chain links TRBV5-6 to TRBJ2-1, with D possibly matching TRBD2 (6 bases). CDR1 SGHDT and CDR2 YYEEEE come from the germline V gene. CDR3 length: 16 amino acids. In nucleotides, the CDR3 is TGTGCCAGCGGCTTGGCCGCGGGGTCCTCCTACAATGAGCAGTTCTTC. Amino acids: CASGLAAGSSYNEQFF.

CDR3 loop: CASSQAFSTDTQYF. The CDR3 DNA reads as TGTGCCAGCTCACAAGCATTTTCGACAGATACGCAGTATTTT. The V gene is TRBV18, the J gene TRBJ2-3; D gene unclear. V lost 4 bases to trimming and J lost 3 bases, with 11 bases between them. Germline V gene sequence: CDR1 KGHSH, CDR2 LQKENI. The CDR3 runs 14 residues.

The chain has TRBV11-3 and TRBJ2-1, with 8 bases matching TRBD1. Germline V gene data show CDR1 as SGHNT and CDR2 as YENEEA. There are 15 residues in the CDR3. V dropped 5 bases and J dropped 6; count of bases not matched to a gene: 9. The CDR3 loop is CASSGTGTGRNEQFF. The CDR3 DNA reads TGTGCCAGCAGCGGGACGGGGACAGGCCGCAATGAGCAGTTCTTC.

In its sample, this clonotype was seen a few times. The gene calls are TRBV20-1 and TRBJ1-3, with unresolved D. The CDR3 runs to 13 residues. Germline V gene lookup returns CDR1 DFQATT and CDR2 SNEGSKA (reference sequence). Trimming removed 5 bases from V and 0 bases from J, with 8 bases in between. CDR3 sequence (DNA): TGCAGTGCTCCACCGACCTCTGGAAACACCATATATTTT. Translation gives CSAPPTSGNTIYF.

This clonotype was counted many times. The V call is TRBV6-4, the J call TRBJ2-1; D perhaps matches TRBD2 (6 bases). Germline loops: CDR1 MRHNA, CDR2 SNTAGT. CDR3 length: 11 residues. V was shortened by 7 bases and J by 7 bases, with 8 bases between the two germline ends. CDR3 bases: TGTGCCAGCACCGGGACTAATGAGCAGTTCTTC. This sequence encodes CASTGTNEQFF.

The chain couples TRBV5-1 to TRBJ2-7, with 8 bases identical to TRBD1. Looked up from germline, CDR1 is SGHRS and CDR2 is YFSETQ. The CDR3 is 15 residues long. V lost 4 bases and J lost 0; bases outside the gene matches: 6. This chain's CDR3 is CASSQDRGFSYEQYF. The CDR3 bases are TGCGCCAGCAGCCAAGACAGGGGTTTCTCCTACGAGCAGTACTTC.

This clonotype was detected only a few times. This chain uses TRBV4-2 with TRBJ2-1, with TRBD2 matching over 11 bases. Germline loops: CDR1 LGHNA, CDR2 YNFKEQ. The CDR3 loop spans 20 amino acids. J was trimmed by 4 bases and V by 4 bases; bases with no gene match: 18. The CDR3 loop reads CASSPGGTSGKGVLYNEQFF. DNA of the CDR3: TGTGCCAGCAGCCCGGGGGGGACTAGCGGTAAAGGGGTCTTGTACAATGAGCAGTTCTTC.

This clonotype was seen a handful of times. This chain joins TRBV5-5 and TRBJ1-5; D possibly corresponds to TRBD1 (5 bases). CDR1 and CDR2 from the germline V gene are SGHKS and YYEKEE (reference sequence). The CDR3 runs 20 residues. V lost 0 bases, J lost 0 bases, and 22 bases lay in between. CDR3 sequence reads: CASSLEGLAQLQYSNQPQHF. CDR3 nucleotides: TGTGCCAGCAGCTTGGAGGGGCTGGCTCAGTTGCAATATAGCAATCAGCCCCAGCATTTT.

This clonotype was found a few times. The chain joins TRBV6-5 to TRBJ2-3; D not resolved. Germline V gene data show CDR1 as MNHEY and CDR2 as SVGAGI. V lost 0 bases, J lost 0 bases, and 4 bases lay in between. The CDR3 is 14 amino acids. The CDR3 bases are TGTGCCAGCAGTTACTCGGCGAGCACAGATACGCAGTATTTT. The encoded protein is CASSYSASTDTQYF.

This clonotype was counted only a few times. The chain combines TRBV6-5 with TRBJ2-5, with a possible D match to TRBD1 (6 bases). V was clipped by 3 bases and J by 11 bases, with 22 bases between them. CDR1 is MNHEY, CDR2 SVGAGI, per germline. The CDR3 runs 15 residues. CDR3 in amino acids: CASSYSQGHPDGQYF. DNA for the CDR3: TGTGCCAGCAGTTATTCGCAGGGACACCCCGATGGGCAGTACTTC.

This clonotype has just a few counts. The gene calls are TRBV20-1 and TRBJ2-1; 8 bases line up with TRBD2. The germline V gene has CDR1 DFQATT and CDR2 SNEGSKA (reference sequence). The ends lost 3 bases at V and 2 bases at J; junction bases unmatched: 6. This CDR3 has 15 residues. The CDR3 sequence is CSASPTSATYNEQFF. In DNA, the CDR3 is TGCAGTGCTAGCCCGACTAGCGCAACCTACAATGAGCAGTTCTTC.

This clonotype has more than one count but fewer than ten. V and J are TRBV3-1 and TRBJ2-7; tentative D call: TRBD2 (6 bases). This CDR3 has 15 residues. The germline V gene encodes CDR1 LGHDT and CDR2 YNNKEL (reference sequence). Trimming stripped 4 bases from V and 2 bases from J, with 15 bases between. CDR3 amino acids: CASSPRYSGAYEQYF. CDR3 DNA: TGTGCCAGCAGCCCCCGGTATTCGGGAGCCTACGAGCAGTACTTC.

The sample holds a few counts of this clonotype. V usage is TRBV12-3 or TRBV12-4 and J usage is TRBJ1-2, with a tentative D call TRBD1 (5 bases). Trimming removed 5 bases from V and 2 bases from J, with 18 bases in between. This CDR3 spans 16 amino acids. CDR3 residues: CASSLLTGGKNYGYTF. The CDR3 bases are TGTGCCAGCAGTCTCCTAACAGGAGGGAAGAACTATGGCTACACCTTC.

The sample holds a few counts of this clonotype. The genes are TRBV18 and TRBJ1-4; 7 bases are a match to TRBD1. Germline V gives CDR1 KGHSH, CDR2 LQKENI. J gave up 5 bases and V 3 bases, and 9 bases lay outside the gene matches. CDR3 length: 16 amino acids. The CDR3 sequence is CASSPAIQGSNEKLFF. The CDR3 coding sequence is TGTGCCAGCTCACCGGCTATACAGGGGTCGAATGAAAAACTGTTTTTT.

This clonotype was detected only a few times. V usage is TRBV4-1 and J usage is TRBJ2-5; a weak D match, TRBD2 (6 bases). The DNA end is a closer match to TRBJ2-1, so the J assignment may be wrong. The germline V gene has CDR1 MGHRA and CDR2 YSYEKL. The CDR3 runs 15 residues. This chain's CDR3 is CASSQDAGLGSEQFF. CDR3 sequence (DNA): TGCGCCAGCAGCCAAGACGCGGGGTTGGGTAGTGAGCAGTTCTTC.

Details on this clonotype: A read error may produce the germline difference seen at one junction end. The chain recombines TRBV6-5 with TRBJ2-6; the D gene is possibly TRBD2 (5 bases). The germline V gene has CDR1 MNHEY and CDR2 SVGAGI. The CDR3 extends over 18 amino acids. In nucleotides, the CDR3 is TGTGCTAGCAGTTACTCGGCAGGCGACTACTCTGGGGCCAACGTCCTGACTTTC. Protein product: CASSYSAGDYSGANVLTF.

The sample holds a few counts of this clonotype. CDR3 bases: TGCAGCGTCGTGATCAGGGGACGAGGCTACACTGAAGCTTTCTTT. Translating gives CSVVIRGRGYTEAFF. V and J are TRBV29-1 and TRBJ1-1; a weak D match, TRBD1 (6 bases). Germline V gene data show CDR1 as SQVTM and CDR2 as ANQGSEA. The V and J ends lost 6 bases and 3 bases respectively, with 20 bases between them. The CDR3 runs 15 residues.